This T cell receptor (beta chain) was sequenced during a study of blood T cell repertoires in COVID-19. The germline gives CDR1 LGHDT, CDR2 YNNKEL (reference sequence). This CDR3 is 16 amino acids long. Between the trimmed V and J ends, which lost 0 bases and 3 bases, there was a span of 14 bases. The repertoire was sequenced with immunoSEQ multiplex PCR; TCRdb's copy has only in-frame clones and lacks some. This sample has fewer than 250,000 clones, with 82% found just once. The sequence was collected from a woman in her thirties or forties with acute or convalescent COVID-19. This chain connects TRBV3-1 (or the pseudogene TRBV3-2) to TRBJ1-1; the D gene is possibly TRBD1 (5 bases). The sample was peripheral blood. The CDR3 loop is CASSQDSLGGYTEAFF. CDR3 sequence (DNA): TGTGCCAGCAGCCAAGATTCACTGGGGGGATACACTGAAGCTTTCTTT.